This T cell receptor beta chain was retrieved from a study of control samples from healthy donors and cancer patients. Germline loops: CDR1 DFQATT, CDR2 SNEGSKA (reference sequence). This CDR3 contains 14 residues. Between the trimmed V and J ends, which lost 3 bases and 7 bases, there was a span of 18 bases. Sequencing used immunoSEQ multiplex PCR; TCRdb keeps in-frame clones, though not all of them. This table holds 90,000 or so clones, 88% found once. The sequencing input was blood. This TCR was recovered from a woman in her seventies in good health. The chain combines TRBV20-1 with TRBJ2-5; a weak D match, TRBD1 (6 bases). In DNA form, the CDR3 reads TGCAGTGCTAGTCTACAGGGAGTCTTGGGGACCCAGTACTTC. It specifies CSASLQGVLGTQYF.